These 18 T cell receptor beta chains came from one sample sequenced in a study of cytomegalovirus exposure and HLA in healthy donors. Amplification used 60 Vbeta primers and 13 Jbeta primers. Produced via immunoSEQ multiplex PCR; TCRdb's table is partial and in-frame only. The sample consists of 150,000 to 250,000 clones, about four fifths of them appearing once. Sequencing was carried out using PBMCs. These receptors were obtained from a girl under 18 in good health and CMV-seropositive.

V gene TRBV5-4 combines with J gene TRBJ2-1; tentatively, D is TRBD1 (6 bases). V gave up 3 bases and J gave up 7 bases, with 20 bases separating them. From germline, CDR1 is SGHNT and CDR2 YYREEE (reference sequence). The CDR3 consists of 16 residues. The CDR3 coding sequence is TGTGCCAGCAGCTCTGAACTCCAGGGGTGGGGGAATGAGCAGTTCTTC. Translating gives CASSSELQGWGNEQFF.

The rearrangement links TRBV10-2 to TRBJ1-2; 9 bases fit TRBD1. This CDR3 has 13 residues. The ends lost 6 bases at V and 4 bases at J; junction bases unmatched: 3. Germline V gene data show CDR1 as WSHSY and CDR2 as SAAADI. This CDR3 reads CASRLTGGYGYTF. Written as DNA, the CDR3 is TGCGCCAGCAGGTTGACAGGGGGCTATGGCTACACCTTC.

This clone was seen a few times. The genes are TRBV2 and TRBJ2-5, with 7 bases lining up with TRBD1. The trim removed 6 bases at V and 2 bases at J, leaving 3 bases unmatched. Per the germline V gene, CDR1 is SNHLY and CDR2 is FYNNEI. The CDR3 runs 13 residues. The CDR3, as DNA: TGTGCCAGCAGAGGGGGCGATCAAGAGACCCAGTACTTC. Amino acids: CASRGGDQETQYF.

The J gene is TRBJ2-5, the V gene TRBV7-2; 11 positions agree with TRBD2. The germline V gene has CDR1 SGHTA and CDR2 FQGNSA. The CDR3 sequence is 18 residues long. With V trimmed by 5 bases and J by 5 bases, 16 bases remained unmatched. The DNA of the CDR3 is TGTGCCAGCAGCGTCACCCCCAGTAGCGGGGGGGCGCGGGAGACCCAGTACTTC. This encodes CASSVTPSSGGARETQYF.

The CDR3: CASSEAARGSNEKLFF. The CDR3 DNA sequence: TGTGCCAGCAGTGAAGCGGCAAGGGGATCTAATGAAAAACTGTTTTTT. The gene calls are TRBV2 and TRBJ1-4; D may be TRBD1 (5 bases). Germline loops: CDR1 SNHLY, CDR2 FYNNEI. The V end lost 0 bases, the J end lost 3 bases, and 11 bases lay between the germline ends. This CDR3 has 16 amino acids.

The chain has TRBV29-1 and TRBJ2-7, with D possibly matching TRBD1 (5 bases). CDR1 SQVTM and CDR2 ANQGSEA come from the germline V gene. The CDR3 totals 13 residues. V was pared by 6 bases and J by 4 bases, with 16 bases between. The CDR3 coding sequence is TGCAGCGTATCAGCCCTAGGGGAATACGAGCAGTACTTC. This gives the protein CSVSALGEYEQYF.

The chain recombines TRBV18 with TRBJ2-3; a weak D match, TRBD2 (5 bases). Germline CDR1 KGHSH, CDR2 LQKENI. The CDR3 runs to 13 residues. V was trimmed by 2 bases and J by 3 bases, leaving 6 bases between them. As DNA, the CDR3 is TGTGCCAGCTCACCAACTAGGACAGATACGCAGTATTTT. It specifies CASSPTRTDTQYF.

The V and J genes are TRBV5-1 and TRBJ2-5; unclear D gene. The CDR3 totals 13 residues. The germline V gene has CDR1 SGHRS and CDR2 YFSETQ. V lost 1 base and J 5 bases, leaving 9 bases between the germline ends. The CDR3 sequence: CASSLHRGETQYF. Here the CDR3 DNA reads TGCGCCAGCAGCTTGCACCGCGGCGAGACCCAGTACTTC.

V usage is TRBV4-3 and J usage is TRBJ1-2; D is possibly TRBD1 (5 bases). This CDR3 is 17 amino acids long. Germline CDR1 LGHNA, CDR2 YSLEER. The V gene lost 1 base and the J gene lost 0 bases, with 15 bases spanning the gap. CDR3 in amino acids: CASSQVIGATPNYGYTF. The DNA for the CDR3 is TGCGCCAGCAGCCAAGTCATAGGGGCTACCCCTAACTATGGCTACACCTTC.

The genes are TRBV4-1 and TRBJ1-2; D might be TRBD1 (5 bases). Germline lookup yields CDR1 MGHRA and CDR2 YSYEKL. With 1 base removed from V and 7 bases from J, the gap between germline ends came to 19 bases. This CDR3 comprises 16 residues. CDR3 loop: CASSQGSMDIHFGYTF. In nucleotides, the CDR3 is TGCGCCAGCAGCCAAGGCTCGATGGACATCCACTTTGGCTACACCTTC.

In regard to this clone: A read error may account for a junction end that differs from germline. V usage is TRBV30 and J usage is TRBJ2-7; TRBD2 is a possible D gene (5 bases). The CDR3 has 14 residues. Germline V gives CDR1 GTSNPN, CDR2 SVGIG (reference sequence). The CDR3 coding sequence is TGTTCCTGGGCGGGCTCTGGGTGGATCTACGAGCAGTACTTC. It specifies CSWAGSGWIYEQYF.

The genes are TRBV7-2 and TRBJ1-5; D remains ambiguous. V dropped 4 bases and J dropped 0 bases, with 13 bases sitting between them. The CDR3 totals 16 residues. Per the germline V gene, CDR1 is SGHTA and CDR2 is FQGNSA. The CDR3 protein is CASSSLGGYSNQPQHF. The CDR3 nucleotides read TGTGCCAGCAGCTCCCTCGGAGGCTATAGCAATCAGCCCCAGCATTTT.

This clone was observed a handful of times. The J gene is TRBJ1-4, the V gene TRBV6-1; perhaps TRBD1 as D (6 bases). CDR3 length: 15 amino acids. The germline V and J ends were trimmed by 5 bases and 0 bases, with 10 bases remaining between them. CDR1 MNHNS and CDR2 SASEGT come from the germline V gene. CDR3 loop: CASSPGTTTNEKLFF. CDR3 DNA: TGTGCCAGCAGTCCAGGGACAACAACTAATGAAAAACTGTTTTTT.

This clone was found a few times. This sequence joins TRBV7-2 and TRBJ2-3; D may be TRBD2 (6 bases). Germline assignment: CDR1 SGHTA and CDR2 FQGNSA. V dropped 0 bases and J dropped 7 bases, with 14 bases sitting between them. This CDR3 is 15 amino acids long. CDR3 bases: TGTGCCAGCAGCTTAGCTCCCCCGGGGGATAATACGCAGTATTTT. This sequence encodes CASSLAPPGDNTQYF.

The rearrangement links TRBV6-6 to TRBJ2-3; possibly TRBD2 for D (7 bases). Per the germline V gene, CDR1 is MNHNY and CDR2 is SVGAGI (reference sequence). The CDR3 is made up of 16 amino acids. Trimming took 7 bases from V and 2 from J, leaving 19 bases between them. The CDR3 DNA is TGTGCCAGCATCCCAAGGGGGGGGGACCCCACAGATACGCAGTATTTT. Translation: CASIPRGGDPTDTQYF.

This clone has only one observation. The CDR3 is CASSGSGTSLYNEQFF. The CDR3 DNA reads as TGTGCCAGCAGCGGTTCCGGGACTAGTCTCTACAATGAGCAGTTCTTC. The chain carries TRBV7-2 and TRBJ2-1, with 8 bases matching TRBD2. The CDR3 spans 16 residues. V lost 5 bases, J lost 3 bases, and 9 bases stayed unmatched. Per germline, CDR1 SGHTA and CDR2 FQGNSA. The variable domain in full, with the rest retrieved from reference TRBV7-2 and TRBJ2-1, is GAGVSQSPSNKVTEKGKDVELRCDPISGHTALYWYRQSLGQGLEFLIYFQGNSAPDKSGLPSDRFSAERTGGSVSTLTIQRTQQEDSAVYLCASSGSGTSLYNEQFFGPGTRLTVL.

The chain employs TRBV11-2 and TRBJ2-5; 12 bases match TRBD2. The CDR3 is 18 amino acids. The germline CDR1 and CDR2 sequences are SGHAT and FQNNGV. V dropped 0 bases and J dropped 5; count of bases not matched to a gene: 10. The CDR3 DNA reads TGTGCCAGCAGCTTAGATCGATCTAGCGGGGGGGCCGGGGAGACCCAGTACTTC. Translating gives CASSLDRSSGGAGETQYF.

This clone was detected only a few times. The chain is built from TRBV4-1 and TRBJ2-7; 9 bases agree with TRBD1. Trimming at V came to 3 bases and at J to 3 bases, leaving 15 bases not matched to a gene. The CDR3 spans 18 residues. Germline CDR1 MGHRA, CDR2 YSYEKL. The CDR3 DNA sequence: TGCGCCAGCAGCCAGAACCTGGGCGTAGGACAGGGGAACTACGAGCAGTACTTC. Protein product: CASSQNLGVGQGNYEQYF.